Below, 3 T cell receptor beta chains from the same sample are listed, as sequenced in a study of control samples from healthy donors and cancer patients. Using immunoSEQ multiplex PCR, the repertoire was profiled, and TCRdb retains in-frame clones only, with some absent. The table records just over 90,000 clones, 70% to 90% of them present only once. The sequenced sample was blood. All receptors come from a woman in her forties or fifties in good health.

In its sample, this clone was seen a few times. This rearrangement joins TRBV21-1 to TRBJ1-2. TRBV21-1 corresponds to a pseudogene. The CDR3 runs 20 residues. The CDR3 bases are TGTGCCAGCAGCAAAGGGGGGTATAGAAAGTCGGCCGCGCGTAACTATGGCTACACCTTC. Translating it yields CASSKGGYRKSAARNYGYTF.

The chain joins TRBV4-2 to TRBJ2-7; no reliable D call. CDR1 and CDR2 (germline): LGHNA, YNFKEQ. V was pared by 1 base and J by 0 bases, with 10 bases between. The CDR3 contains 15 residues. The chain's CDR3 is CASSQGAGVSYEQYF. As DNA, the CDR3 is TGTGCCAGCAGCCAAGGGGCAGGTGTCTCCTACGAGCAGTACTTC.

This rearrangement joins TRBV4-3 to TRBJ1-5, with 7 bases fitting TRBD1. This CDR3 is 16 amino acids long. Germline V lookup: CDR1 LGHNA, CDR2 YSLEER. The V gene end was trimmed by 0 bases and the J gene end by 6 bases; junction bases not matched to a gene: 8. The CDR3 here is CASSQDLWTGGQPQHF. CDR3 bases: TGCGCCAGCAGCCAAGATCTTTGGACAGGAGGTCAGCCCCAGCATTTT.